This T cell receptor beta chain was sequenced in a study of cytomegalovirus exposure and HLA in healthy donors. Across the whole study: The approximately 660 first-cohort repertoires shared a platform with the 130 or so validation repertoires, as reported in a later analysis.

As for this clone: Its antigen is currently unknown.

General study points: Associated with cytomegalovirus, according to the listing, were 150 to 200 TCR beta chains. Reports credit the classifier with highly specific, highly sensitive diagnosis of cytomegalovirus status.

Profiling relied on immunoSEQ multiplex PCR, and the TCRdb table lists in-frame clones only, not all of them. Of some 46,000 clones detected, 92% appear once; the ten largest clones hold less than 6.5%. The receptor comes from a man aged 18 to 29 in good health and CMV-seronegative. Sequencing was carried out using PBMCs.

CDR3 in DNA: TGTGCCAGCAGTACAAATCAGATACAGGGGAACCACTACGAGCAGTACTTC. Translating it yields CASSTNQIQGNHYEQYF. The chain has TRBV28 and TRBJ2-7, with TRBD1 identical over 7 bases. CDR1 is MDHEN, CDR2 SYDVKM, per germline. V lost 5 bases, J lost 3 bases, and 16 bases stayed unmatched. CDR3 length equals 17 residues. Filled out from reference TRBV28 and TRBJ2-7, the complete variable domain reads DVKVTQSSRYLVKRTGEKVFLECVQDMDHENMFWYRQDPGLGLRLIYFSYDVKMKEKGDIPEGYSVSREKKERFSLILESASTNQTSMYLCASSTNQIQGNHYEQYFGPGTRLTVT.